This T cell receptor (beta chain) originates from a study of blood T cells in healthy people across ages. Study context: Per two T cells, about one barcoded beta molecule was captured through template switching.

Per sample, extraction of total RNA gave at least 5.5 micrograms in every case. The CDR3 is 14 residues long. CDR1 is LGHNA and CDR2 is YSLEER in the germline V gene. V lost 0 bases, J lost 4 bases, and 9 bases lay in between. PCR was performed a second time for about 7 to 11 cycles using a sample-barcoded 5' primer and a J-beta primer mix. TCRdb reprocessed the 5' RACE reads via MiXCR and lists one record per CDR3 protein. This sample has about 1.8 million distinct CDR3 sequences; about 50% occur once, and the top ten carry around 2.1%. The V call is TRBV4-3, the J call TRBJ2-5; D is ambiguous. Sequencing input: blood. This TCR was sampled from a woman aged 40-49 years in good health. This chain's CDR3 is CASSQDPGPETQYF. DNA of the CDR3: TGCGCCAGCAGCCAAGATCCCGGGCCAGAGACCCAGTACTTC.